These 25 T cell receptor beta chains share one sample of origin, sequenced in a study of naive and memory T cell subsets. Both TRBC1 and TRBC2 were covered by a beta constant-region primer of two equimolar oligonucleotides. Four rounds of PCR amplified the ligated cDNA using nested alpha and beta constant-region primers plus SP2. Each CDR3 protein is one row after TCRdb ran MiXCR on the UMI-ligation and nested PCR reads. The table shows 100,000 to 150,000 distinct CDR3 sequences, with about 36% occurring only once. The sample taken for sequencing was central memory CD4+ T cells from blood. The receptors shown here come from a human donor in good health.

The rearrangement joins TRBV13 to TRBJ1-3; D gene unclear. Germline V gives CDR1 PRHDT, CDR2 FYEKMQ (reference sequence). The length of the CDR3 is 15 residues. V was trimmed by 4 bases and J by 2 bases, leaving 12 bases between them. The CDR3 spells CASSSGPLTGNTIYF. The CDR3 nucleotides read TGTGCCAGCAGCTCGGGTCCTCTAACTGGAAACACCATATATTTT. The variable domain in full, completed from reference TRBV13 and TRBJ1-3, reads AAGVIQSPRHLIKEKRETATLKCYPIPRHDTVYWYQQGPGQDPQFLISFYEKMQSDKGSIPDRFSAQQFSDYHSELNMSSLELGDSALYFCASSSGPLTGNTIYFGEGSWLTVV.

Worth noting for this clonotype: At one boundary the junction diverges from the germline segment, which might be a read error. This sequence joins TRBV7-7 and TRBJ2-1; 10 nucleotides agree with TRBD2. Germline CDR1 and CDR2: SSHAT and FNYEAQ (reference sequence). CDR3 length: 15 residues. Here the CDR3 reads CASSLAPGLANEQFF. CDR3 DNA sequence: TGTGCTAGCAGCTTAGCACCGGGACTAGCGAATGAGCAGTTCTTC.

This clonotype was observed a few times. The CDR3 region is CASSLVGLAAPTYEQYF. DNA for the CDR3: TGTGCCAGCAGCTTAGTGGGACTAGCGGCTCCTACTTACGAGCAGTACTTC. The chain couples TRBV11-2 to TRBJ2-7, with TRBD2 identical over 11 bases. Germline trimming cut 1 base from V and 4 bases from J; bases unmatched to any gene: 9. The CDR3 is made up of 17 amino acids. The germline V gene has CDR1 SGHAT and CDR2 FQNNGV.

The gene calls are TRBV7-7 and TRBJ2-2; D call uncertain. The CDR3 has 14 residues. The V end lost 1 base, the J end lost 3 bases, and 6 bases lay between the germline ends. Per the germline V gene, CDR1 is SSHAT and CDR2 is FNYEAQ (reference sequence). For the CDR3, the DNA is TGTGCCAGCAGCTTAGTCGGATACACCGGGGAGCTGTTTTTT. Its protein is CASSLVGYTGELFF.

This chain connects TRBV6-5 to TRBJ2-3; the match to TRBD2 covers 12 bases. V trimming: 8 bases; J trimming: 5 bases; junction bases outside the gene matches: 11. The CDR3 is made up of 16 amino acids. Per germline, CDR1 MNHEY and CDR2 SVGAGI. The CDR3 bases are TGTGCCAGCCGAATTGGGGGACTAGCGGGCGGAGATACGCAGTATTTT. Translating it yields CASRIGGLAGGDTQYF.

J is TRBJ1-5 and V is TRBV20-1; D possibly corresponds to TRBD1 (6 bases). The V end lost 5 bases, the J end lost 0 bases, and 11 bases lay between the germline ends. The CDR3 length is 14 residues. From germline, CDR1 is DFQATT and CDR2 SNEGSKA (reference sequence). CDR3 sequence: CSAYIGGSNQPQHF. Written as DNA, the CDR3 is TGCAGTGCTTATATAGGGGGTAGCAATCAGCCCCAGCATTTT.

This rearrangement joins TRBV12-3 or TRBV12-4 to TRBJ2-1; 16 bases are shared with TRBD2. Trimming removed 5 bases from V and 12 bases from J; junction bases left unmatched: 10. The CDR3 spans 16 residues. The CDR3 loop reads CASSPGLAGGPWGQFF. CDR3 nucleotide sequence: TGTGCCAGCAGTCCGGGACTAGCGGGAGGGCCTTGGGGGCAGTTCTTC.

The rearrangement uses TRBV28 and TRBJ1-1, with D possibly matching TRBD1 (5 bases). This CDR3 spans 12 amino acids. The V end lost 8 bases, the J end lost 4 bases, and 11 bases lay between the germline ends. Germline-derived CDR1 and CDR2 are MDHEN and SYDVKM. In DNA, the CDR3 is TGTGCCAGCCTGGCAGGGCCCACTGAAGCTTTCTTT. Translated: CASLAGPTEAFF.

This chain uses TRBV11-2 with TRBJ1-3; 7 bases fit TRBD1. The CDR3 runs 14 residues. Germline lookup yields CDR1 SGHAT and CDR2 FQNNGV. The J segment lost 2 bases and the V segment lost 5 bases, leaving 3 bases of the junction unmatched. The CDR3 spells CASSVTGAGNTIYF. The CDR3 DNA reads TGTGCCAGCAGCGTAACAGGGGCTGGAAACACCATATATTTT.

This clonotype was observed at least ten times. J is TRBJ2-5 and V is TRBV5-1, with 15 bases aligning to TRBD2. The length of the CDR3 is 16 residues. Germline V gene data show CDR1 as SGHRS and CDR2 as YFSETQ. V lost 3 bases, J lost 4 bases, and 4 bases stayed unmatched. CDR3 region: CASSSGLAGGGETQYF. The CDR3 DNA reads TGCGCCAGCAGCTCGGGACTAGCGGGAGGAGGAGAGACCCAGTACTTC. Complete variable domain (other parts from reference TRBV5-1 and TRBJ2-5): KAGVTQTPRYLIKTRGQQVTLSCSPISGHRSVSWYQQTPGQGLQFLFEYFSETQRNKGNFPGRFSGRQFSNSRSEMNVSTLELGDSALYLCASSSGLAGGGETQYFGPGTRLLVL.

This sequence joins TRBV6-1 and TRBJ2-2, with D unclear. Germline-derived CDR1 and CDR2 are MNHNS and SASEGT. Trimming cost V 8 bases and J 2 bases, with 3 bases left between them. CDR3 length equals 11 residues. CDR3 DNA: TGTGCCAGCGTAAACACCGGGGAGCTGTTTTTT. It yields the protein CASVNTGELFF.

V gene TRBV19 combines with J gene TRBJ1-3; no firm D call. V was trimmed by 6 bases and J by 0 bases, leaving 6 bases between them. The CDR3 has 13 amino acids. The V gene's germline CDR1 is LNHDA and CDR2 SQIVND (reference sequence). CDR3 region: CASRRLSGNTIYF. The DNA of the CDR3 is TGTGCCAGTAGAAGGCTCTCTGGAAACACCATATATTTT. Complete variable domain (other parts from reference TRBV19 and TRBJ1-3): DGGITQSPKYLFRKEGQNVTLSCEQNLNHDAMYWYRQDPGQGLRLIYYSQIVNDFQKGDIAEGYSVSREKKESFPLTVTSAQKNPTAFYLCASRRLSGNTIYFGEGSWLTVV.

The CDR3 region is CASSVLGQGNTEAFF. The CDR3 region has the DNA TGTGCCAGCAGCGTATTAGGCCAGGGTAACACTGAAGCTTTCTTT. The V call is TRBV9, the J call TRBJ1-1; D possibly corresponds to TRBD1 (5 bases). V was trimmed by 1 base and J by 2 bases, leaving 12 bases between them. Germline-derived CDR1 and CDR2 are SGDLS and YYNGEE. The CDR3 loop spans 15 amino acids.

This clonotype was counted a few times. CDR3 protein: CSVDASGPPSEQFF. The DNA of the CDR3 is TGCAGCGTTGACGCTAGCGGCCCCCCTAGTGAGCAGTTCTTC. The V call is TRBV29-1, the J call TRBJ2-1; 7 nucleotides agree with TRBD2. V trimming: 3 bases; J trimming: 9 bases; junction bases outside the gene matches: 11. The CDR3 loop spans 14 amino acids. From germline, CDR1 is SQVTM and CDR2 ANQGSEA.

This clonotype has a handful of counts. The rearrangement uses TRBV7-2 and TRBJ2-7; 7 bases line up with TRBD1. This CDR3 is built from 15 residues. The germline V gene has CDR1 SGHTA and CDR2 FQGNSA. V trimming: 4 bases; J trimming: 2 bases; junction bases outside the gene matches: 8. CDR3 sequence (DNA): TGTGCCAGCAGCTCCCGTCCCGGGACAGCCTACGAGCAGTACTTC. Protein: CASSSRPGTAYEQYF.

This clonotype was counted between two and nine times. The chain combines TRBV30 with TRBJ1-6; D ambiguous. The germline V and J ends were trimmed by 3 bases and 8 bases, with 11 bases remaining between them. Germline V gene lookup returns CDR1 GTSNPN and CDR2 SVGIG (reference sequence). This CDR3 comprises 13 residues. The CDR3 here is CAWRQARDSPLHF. Written as DNA, the CDR3 is TGTGCCTGGAGACAAGCGAGGGATTCACCCCTCCACTTT.

This clonotype has only a few counts. The CDR3 DNA follows: TGTGCCAGCAGCCTGGGACAGCGCACAGATACGCAGTATTTT. The encoded protein is CASSLGQRTDTQYF. V and J are TRBV9 and TRBJ2-3; 7 nucleotides match TRBD1. With 4 bases clipped from V and 1 base from J, the junction kept 3 bases outside the gene matches. The CDR3 totals 14 residues. CDR1 SGDLS and CDR2 YYNGEE come from the germline V gene.

This rearrangement joins TRBV28 to TRBJ1-5, with unresolved D. Germline CDR1 MDHEN, CDR2 SYDVKM. The CDR3 totals 16 residues. V was cut by 8 bases and J by 5 bases, with 22 bases left in between. Here the CDR3 reads CASRSPGELIDQPQHF. CDR3 coding DNA: TGTGCCAGCCGATCACCGGGAGAACTCATCGATCAGCCCCAGCATTTT.

This clonotype was seen a handful of times. The chain combines TRBV23-1 with TRBJ1-1; D is possibly TRBD1 (6 bases). TRBV23-1 is labeled an ORF, and its function is uncertain. Trimming took 2 bases from V and 0 from J, leaving 16 bases between them. CDR3 length: 17 residues. The CDR3 region is CASSQIPQGLVNTEAFF. CDR3 nucleotide sequence: TGCGCCAGCAGTCAAATCCCCCAGGGGCTCGTGAACACTGAAGCTTTCTTT.

This clonotype was counted a few times. J is TRBJ1-1 and V is TRBV18; 8 bases align to TRBD1. V shed 1 base and J 3 bases; nucleotides not matched to a gene: 4. The CDR3 is 15 residues long. In germline, CDR1 is KGHSH, CDR2 LQKENI. The CDR3 loop reads CASSPLGQGDTEAFF. The CDR3 nucleotides are TGTGCCAGCTCACCACTTGGACAGGGCGACACTGAAGCTTTCTTT.

This rearrangement joins TRBV14 to TRBJ2-5, with no clear D. Germline assignment: CDR1 SGHDN and CDR2 FVKESK. V shed 4 bases and J shed 4 bases, with 13 bases lying between them. The CDR3 spans 14 residues. The CDR3 sequence is CASSPKGTSETQYF. The DNA for the CDR3 is TGTGCCAGCAGCCCCAAGGGAACTTCAGAGACCCAGTACTTC.

The chain combines TRBV2 with TRBJ1-2; 11 nucleotides match TRBD1. Germline CDR1 and CDR2: SNHLY and FYNNEI. The CDR3 loop spans 12 amino acids. As DNA, the CDR3 is TGTGGAGGACAGGGGGCGCGGGGTGGCTACACCTTC. The encoded protein is CGGQGARGGYTF.

This clonotype was seen a few times. The genes are TRBV5-1 and TRBJ2-5, with D tentatively TRBD1 (6 bases). Germline V CDR1 and CDR2: SGHRS, YFSETQ. CDR3 size: 15 residues. Trimming took 3 bases from V and 4 from J, leaving 16 bases between them. The CDR3 loop is CASSYFGGEGETQYF. The CDR3 DNA follows: TGCGCCAGCAGCTACTTTGGGGGCGAGGGAGAGACCCAGTACTTC.

The chain has TRBV3-1 and TRBJ2-2; D gene ambiguous. Germline CDR1 and CDR2: LGHDT and YNNKEL (reference sequence). Trimming pared 0 bases from V and 6 bases from J, leaving 11 bases between. This CDR3 region has 15 residues. The CDR3 sequence: CASSQERSTSGELFF. The CDR3 coding sequence is TGTGCCAGCAGCCAAGAACGCTCGACGTCCGGGGAGCTGTTTTTT.

This rearrangement joins TRBV4-2 to TRBJ2-3; the D gene is possibly TRBD2 (5 bases). Trimming cost V 0 bases and J 4 bases, with 11 bases left between them. This CDR3 spans 15 amino acids. The V gene's germline CDR1 is LGHNA and CDR2 YNFKEQ. The chain's CDR3 is CASSQDWGEADTQYF. CDR3 nucleotide sequence: TGTGCCAGCAGCCAAGATTGGGGAGAGGCAGATACGCAGTATTTT.